The T cell receptor beta chain described here comes from a study of radiotherapy plus CTLA-4 blockade in lung cancer. Study-wide background: Objective responses were recorded in around 18% of patients, with disease control recorded in 31%.

CTLA-4 blockade using ipilimumab, together with focal radiation, was received by patients with chemo-refractory metastatic non-small-cell lung cancer. Clones were read by immunoSEQ multiplex PCR, and TCRdb kept only the in-frame ones, dropping some. This sample has over 60,000 clones, with approximately 86% found just once. In its sample, this clone was seen a few times. As yet, its antigen is unknown. One end of the junction is discordant with germline, which a read error may explain. General observations from the study: Reports identified early blood T cell clone dynamics, with interferon-beta, as the best response predictor. Some TCR clones had been derived from tumors. These clones expanded in peripheral blood after radiotherapy plus ipilimumab.

The CDR3 is 14 amino acids. Germline-derived CDR1 and CDR2 are SGHTA and FQGNSA. This TCR derives from a human donor with non-small cell lung cancer who had stable disease on radiotherapy plus ipilimumab. V and J are TRBV7-2 and TRBJ2-1; 10 positions match TRBD2. Source: peripheral blood, taken from a patient treated with radiotherapy plus ipilimumab. The CDR3 nucleotides are TGTGCCAGCAGGTTAGCGGGAGGCATGAATGAGCAGTTCTTC. It translates to CASRLAGGMNEQFF. The complete variable domain, with remaining parts taken from reference TRBV7-2 and TRBJ2-1, reads GAGVSQSPSNKVTEKGKDVELRCDPISGHTALYWYRQSLGQGLEFLIYFQGNSAPDKSGLPSDRFSAERTGGSVSTLTIQRTQQEDSAVYLCASRLAGGMNEQFFGPGTRLTVL.